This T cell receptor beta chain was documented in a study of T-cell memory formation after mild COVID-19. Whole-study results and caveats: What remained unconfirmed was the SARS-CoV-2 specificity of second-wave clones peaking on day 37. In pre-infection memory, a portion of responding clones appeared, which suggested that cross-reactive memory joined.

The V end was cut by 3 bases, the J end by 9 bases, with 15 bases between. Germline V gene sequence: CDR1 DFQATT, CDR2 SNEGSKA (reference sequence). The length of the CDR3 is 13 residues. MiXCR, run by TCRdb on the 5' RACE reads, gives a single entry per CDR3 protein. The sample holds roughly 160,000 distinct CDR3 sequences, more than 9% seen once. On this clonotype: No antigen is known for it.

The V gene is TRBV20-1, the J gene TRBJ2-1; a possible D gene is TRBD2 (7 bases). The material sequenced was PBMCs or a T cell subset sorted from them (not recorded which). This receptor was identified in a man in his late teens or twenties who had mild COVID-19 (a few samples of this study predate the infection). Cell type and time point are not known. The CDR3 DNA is TGCAGTGCTAGTCTGGGGGGGCCGCTTGAGCAGTTCTTC. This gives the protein CSASLGGPLEQFF.